This T cell receptor beta chain was recovered during a study of T cell responses to AZD1222 COVID-19 vaccine. Study-level findings and limits: Receipt of two AZD1222 doses was followed by a rise in Spike-specific TCR breadth and depth. Sampling captured repertoires only after the peak T cell response. Nearly half of the spike-specific TCRs reportedly recognize variant regions that carry no mutations.

V lost 10 bases to trimming and J lost 0 bases; unmatched junction nucleotides: 9. This CDR3 has 14 amino acids. Per the germline V gene, CDR1 is MNHEY and CDR2 is SVGAGI. Profiling relied on immunoSEQ multiplex PCR, and the TCRdb table lists in-frame clones only, not all of them. This sample has approximately 130,000 clones, with roughly 92% found just once. Comments on this clone: Its antigen is not identified.

Here the sequenced sample was peripheral blood, taken 28 days after the second AZD1222 dose. The TCR comes from an adult who received the AZD1222 COVID-19 vaccine. The rearrangement links TRBV6-5 to TRBJ2-7; 7 bases agree with TRBD1. The CDR3 DNA follows: TGTGCCATCCCGACAGGGTACGGCTCCTACGAGCAGTACTTC. This encodes CAIPTGYGSYEQYF.